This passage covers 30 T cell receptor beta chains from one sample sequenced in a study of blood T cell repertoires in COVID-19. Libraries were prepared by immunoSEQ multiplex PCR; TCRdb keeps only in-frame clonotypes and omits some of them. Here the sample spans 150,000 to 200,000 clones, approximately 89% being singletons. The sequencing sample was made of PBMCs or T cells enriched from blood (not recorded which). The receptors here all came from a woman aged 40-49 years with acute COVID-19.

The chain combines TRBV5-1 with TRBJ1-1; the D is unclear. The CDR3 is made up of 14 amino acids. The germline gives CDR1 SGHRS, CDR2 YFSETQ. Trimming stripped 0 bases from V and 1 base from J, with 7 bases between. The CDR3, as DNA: TGCGCCAGCAGCTTGGGCAGTGAGAACACTGAAGCTTTCTTT. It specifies CASSLGSENTEAFF.

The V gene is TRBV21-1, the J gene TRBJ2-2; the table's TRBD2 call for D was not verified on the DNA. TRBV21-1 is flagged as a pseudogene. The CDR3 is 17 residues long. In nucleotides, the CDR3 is TGTGCCAGCAGCAGATTAGCGGGGGGGAGAAACACCGGGGAGCTGTTTTTT. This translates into CASSRLAGGRNTGELFF.

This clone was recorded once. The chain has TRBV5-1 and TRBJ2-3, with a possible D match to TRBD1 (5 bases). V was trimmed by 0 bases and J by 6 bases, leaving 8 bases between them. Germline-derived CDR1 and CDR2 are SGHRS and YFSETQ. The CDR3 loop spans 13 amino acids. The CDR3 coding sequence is TGCGCCAGCAGCTTGGCCCCAGGGGATACGCAGTATTTT. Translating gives CASSLAPGDTQYF.

The CDR3 DNA is TGCGCCAGCAGCCAAGCCCACGGGACAGAACAAGAGACCCAGTACTTC. Translated: CASSQAHGTEQETQYF. The chain uses TRBV4-1 and TRBJ2-5; the match to TRBD1 covers 7 bases. The CDR3 contains 16 residues. With 1 base clipped from V and 2 bases from J, the junction kept 7 bases outside the gene matches. CDR1 MGHRA and CDR2 YSYEKL come from the germline V gene.

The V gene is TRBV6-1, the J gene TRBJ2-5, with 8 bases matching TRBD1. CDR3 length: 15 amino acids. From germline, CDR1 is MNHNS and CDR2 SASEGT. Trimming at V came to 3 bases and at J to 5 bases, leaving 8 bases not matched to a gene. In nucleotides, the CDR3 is TGTGCCAGCAGTGATGGACCCCGGGACAGGGAGACCCAGTACTTC. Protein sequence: CASSDGPRDRETQYF.

This CDR3 is CASSWTGGADTQYF. The CDR3 DNA follows: TGTGCCAGCAGTTGGACAGGGGGCGCGGATACGCAGTATTTT. The rearrangement uses TRBV5-5 and TRBJ2-3, with 11 positions matching TRBD1. Unmatched junction bases numbered 5, after V lost 5 bases and J lost 6 bases. Germline V gene data show CDR1 as SGHKS and CDR2 as YYEKEE (reference sequence). The length of the CDR3 is 14 residues.

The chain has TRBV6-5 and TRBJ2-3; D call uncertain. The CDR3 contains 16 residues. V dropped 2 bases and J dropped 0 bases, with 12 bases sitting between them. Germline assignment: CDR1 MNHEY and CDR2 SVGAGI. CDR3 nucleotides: TGTGCCAGCAGTTACACACAGAGCTCTAGCACAGATACGCAGTATTTT. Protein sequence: CASSYTQSSSTDTQYF.

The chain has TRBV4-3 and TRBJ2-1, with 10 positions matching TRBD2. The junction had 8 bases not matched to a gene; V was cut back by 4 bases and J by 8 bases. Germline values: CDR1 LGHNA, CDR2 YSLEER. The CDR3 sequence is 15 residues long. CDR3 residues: CASSPRLAGVHEQFF. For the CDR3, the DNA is TGCGCCAGCAGCCCCCGGCTAGCGGGGGTACATGAGCAGTTCTTC.

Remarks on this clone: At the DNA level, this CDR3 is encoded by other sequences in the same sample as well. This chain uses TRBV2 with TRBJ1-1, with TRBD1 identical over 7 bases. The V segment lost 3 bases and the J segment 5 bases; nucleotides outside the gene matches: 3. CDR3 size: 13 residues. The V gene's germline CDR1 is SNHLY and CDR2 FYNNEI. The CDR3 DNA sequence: TGTGCCAGCAGTGACCTGACAGGGACTGAAGCTTTCTTT. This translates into CASSDLTGTEAFF.

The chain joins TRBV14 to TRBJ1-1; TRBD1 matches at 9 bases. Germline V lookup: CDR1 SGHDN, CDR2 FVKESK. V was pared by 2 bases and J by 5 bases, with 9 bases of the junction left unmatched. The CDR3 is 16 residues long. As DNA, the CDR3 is TGTGCCAGCAGCCAACTGACAGGGGGAACGACGACTGAAGCTTTCTTT. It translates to CASSQLTGGTTTEAFF.

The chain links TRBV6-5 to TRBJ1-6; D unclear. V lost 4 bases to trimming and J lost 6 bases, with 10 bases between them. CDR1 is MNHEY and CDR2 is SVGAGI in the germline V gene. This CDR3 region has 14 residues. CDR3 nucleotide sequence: TGTGCCAGCAGTTCAAGCCGGGGTAATTCACCCCTCCACTTT. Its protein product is CASSSSRGNSPLHF.

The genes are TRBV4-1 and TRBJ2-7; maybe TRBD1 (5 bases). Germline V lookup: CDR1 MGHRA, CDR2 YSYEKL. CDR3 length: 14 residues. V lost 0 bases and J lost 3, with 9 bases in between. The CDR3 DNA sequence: TGCGCCAGCAGCCAAGACCCGACAGTCTACGAGCAGTACTTC. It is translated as CASSQDPTVYEQYF.

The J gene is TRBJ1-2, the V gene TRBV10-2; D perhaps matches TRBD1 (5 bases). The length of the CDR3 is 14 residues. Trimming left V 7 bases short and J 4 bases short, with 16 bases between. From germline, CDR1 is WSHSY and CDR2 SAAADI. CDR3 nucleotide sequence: TGCGCCAGCACGGTCGCAGGGACTTCCTATGGCTACACCTTC. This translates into CASTVAGTSYGYTF.

Written as DNA, the CDR3 is TGTGCCACCAGCAGAACCGGACAGGGGGCGGGAGAGACCCAGTACTTC. It codes for CATSRTGQGAGETQYF. The chain carries TRBV15 and TRBJ2-5; 11 nucleotides match TRBD1. The V and J ends lost 2 bases and 4 bases, in that order; junction bases with no gene match: 6. This CDR3 region has 16 residues. Germline CDR1 LNHNV, CDR2 YYDKDF (reference sequence). Supplemented by reference TRBV15 and TRBJ2-5, the full variable domain reads DAMVIQNPRYQVTQFGKPVTLSCSQTLNHNVMYWYQQKSSQAPKLLFHYYDKDFNNEADTPDNFQSRRPNTSFCFLDIRSPGLGDTAMYLCATSRTGQGAGETQYFGPGTRLLVL.

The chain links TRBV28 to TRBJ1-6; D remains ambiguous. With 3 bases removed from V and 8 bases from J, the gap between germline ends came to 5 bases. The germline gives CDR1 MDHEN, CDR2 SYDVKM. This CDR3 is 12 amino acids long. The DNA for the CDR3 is TGTGCCAGCAGTTTTCCCGATTCACCCCTCCACTTT. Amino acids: CASSFPDSPLHF.

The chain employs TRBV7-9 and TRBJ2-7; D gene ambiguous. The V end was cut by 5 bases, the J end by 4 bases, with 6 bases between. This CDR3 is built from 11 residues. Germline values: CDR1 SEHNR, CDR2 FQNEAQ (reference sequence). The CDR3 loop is CASSLQYEQYF. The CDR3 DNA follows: TGTGCCAGCAGCCTTCAGTACGAGCAGTACTTC.

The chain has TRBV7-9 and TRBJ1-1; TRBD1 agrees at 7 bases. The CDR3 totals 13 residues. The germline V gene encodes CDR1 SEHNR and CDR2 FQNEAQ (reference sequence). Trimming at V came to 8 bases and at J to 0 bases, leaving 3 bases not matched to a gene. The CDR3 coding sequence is TGTGCCAGCGGGACAGATATGAACACTGAAGCTTTCTTT. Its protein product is CASGTDMNTEAFF.

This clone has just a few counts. CDR3 nucleotide sequence: TGTGCCAGCAGTGACCGTACAGCACAAGAGACCCAGTACTTC. It is translated as CASSDRTAQETQYF. The chain uses TRBV6-4 and TRBJ2-5; D ambiguous. Deletions cut 2 bases from V and 2 bases from J, with 9 bases between. This CDR3 spans 14 amino acids. Germline V CDR1 and CDR2: MRHNA, SNTAGT.

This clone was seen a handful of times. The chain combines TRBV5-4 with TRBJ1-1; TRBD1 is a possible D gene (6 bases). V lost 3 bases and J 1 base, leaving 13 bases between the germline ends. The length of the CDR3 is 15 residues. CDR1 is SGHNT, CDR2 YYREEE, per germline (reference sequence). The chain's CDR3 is CASSSPGGQNTEAFF. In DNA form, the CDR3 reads TGTGCCAGCAGCTCCCCGGGGGGACAGAACACTGAAGCTTTCTTT.

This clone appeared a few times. In DNA, the CDR3 is TGTGCCAGCAGTGAACTGGAGGGAGGGGGCACAGATACGCAGTATTTT. Amino acids: CASSELEGGGTDTQYF. V usage is TRBV6-1 and J usage is TRBJ2-3, with 7 bases fitting TRBD2. The CDR3 sequence is 16 residues long. The J segment lost 1 base and the V segment lost 2 bases, leaving 6 bases of the junction unmatched. Germline assignment: CDR1 MNHNS and CDR2 SASEGT.

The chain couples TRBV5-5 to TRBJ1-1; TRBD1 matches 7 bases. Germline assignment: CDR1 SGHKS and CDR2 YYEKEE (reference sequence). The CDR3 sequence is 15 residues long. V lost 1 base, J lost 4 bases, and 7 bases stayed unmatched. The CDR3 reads CASSLLTGVGTEAFF. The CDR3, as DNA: TGTGCCAGCAGCTTGCTTACAGGGGTGGGCACTGAAGCTTTCTTT.

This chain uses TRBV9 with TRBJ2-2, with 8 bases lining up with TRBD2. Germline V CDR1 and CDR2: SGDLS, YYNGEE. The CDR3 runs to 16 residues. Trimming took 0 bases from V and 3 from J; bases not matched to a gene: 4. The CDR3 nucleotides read TGTGCCAGCAGCGTAGCCAGCGGGAGTTACACCGGGGAGCTGTTTTTT. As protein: CASSVASGSYTGELFF.

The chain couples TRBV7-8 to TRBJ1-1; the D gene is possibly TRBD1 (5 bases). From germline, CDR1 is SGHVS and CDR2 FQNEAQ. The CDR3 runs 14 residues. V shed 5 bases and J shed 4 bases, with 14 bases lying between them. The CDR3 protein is CASSPRDYFTEAFF. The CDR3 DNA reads TGTGCCAGCAGCCCGCGGGACTACTTCACTGAAGCTTTCTTT.

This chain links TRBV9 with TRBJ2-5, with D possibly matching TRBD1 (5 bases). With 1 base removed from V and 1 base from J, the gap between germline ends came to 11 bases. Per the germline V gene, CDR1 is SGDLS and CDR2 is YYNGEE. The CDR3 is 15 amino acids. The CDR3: CASSVIQGGQETQYF. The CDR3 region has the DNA TGTGCCAGCAGCGTAATCCAGGGTGGCCAAGAGACCCAGTACTTC.

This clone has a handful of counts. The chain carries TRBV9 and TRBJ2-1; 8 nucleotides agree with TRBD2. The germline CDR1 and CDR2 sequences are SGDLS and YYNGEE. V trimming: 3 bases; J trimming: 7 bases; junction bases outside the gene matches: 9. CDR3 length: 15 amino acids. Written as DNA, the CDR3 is TGTGCCAGCAGCGATGGGACTAGGAATCGTAATGAGCAGTTCTTC. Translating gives CASSDGTRNRNEQFF.

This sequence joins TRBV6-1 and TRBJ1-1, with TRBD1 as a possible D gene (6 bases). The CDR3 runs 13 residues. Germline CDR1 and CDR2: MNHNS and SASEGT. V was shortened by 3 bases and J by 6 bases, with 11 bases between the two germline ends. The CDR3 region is CASSDTRGPEAFF. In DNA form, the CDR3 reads TGTGCCAGCAGTGATACCAGGGGCCCTGAAGCTTTCTTT.

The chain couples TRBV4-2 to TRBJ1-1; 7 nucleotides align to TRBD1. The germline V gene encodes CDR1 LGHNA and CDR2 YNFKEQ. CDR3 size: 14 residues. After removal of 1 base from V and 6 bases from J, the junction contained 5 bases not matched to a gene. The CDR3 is CASSQGAGGSEAFF. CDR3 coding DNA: TGTGCCAGCAGCCAAGGAGCAGGGGGGTCTGAAGCTTTCTTT.

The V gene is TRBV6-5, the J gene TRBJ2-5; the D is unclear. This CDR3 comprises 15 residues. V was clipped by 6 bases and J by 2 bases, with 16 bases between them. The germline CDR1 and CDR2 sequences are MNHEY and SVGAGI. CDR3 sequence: CASSQFLAAQETQYF. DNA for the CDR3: TGTGCCAGCAGCCAATTTTTAGCAGCACAAGAGACCCAGTACTTC.

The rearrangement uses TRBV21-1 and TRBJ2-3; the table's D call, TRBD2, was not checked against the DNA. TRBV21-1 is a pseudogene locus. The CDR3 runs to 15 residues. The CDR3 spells CARGSGGGHTDTQYF. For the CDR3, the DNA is TGTGCCAGGGGCTCTGGGGGAGGGCACACAGATACGCAGTATTTT.

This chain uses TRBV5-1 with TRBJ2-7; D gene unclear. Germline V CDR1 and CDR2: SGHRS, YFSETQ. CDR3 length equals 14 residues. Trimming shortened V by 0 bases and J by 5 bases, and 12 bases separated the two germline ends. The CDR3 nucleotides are TGCGCCAGCAGCTTGGGCTGGGCGCAGAACGAGCAGTACTTC. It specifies CASSLGWAQNEQYF.